The 32 T cell receptor beta chains presented below share a single source sample, sequenced in a study of siplizumab effects on memory and regulatory T cells. Method: immunoSEQ multiplex PCR; TCRdb's copy keeps in-frame clones and lacks some. This sample has some 97,000 clones, with roughly 93% found just once. The sample taken for sequencing was non-Treg CD4+ T cells sorted from blood. The receptors here all came from a human donor in good health.

CDR3 region: CASSPGPHTDTQYF. The DNA of the CDR3 is TGTGCCAGCAGCCCGGGACCACACACAGATACGCAGTATTTT. This rearrangement joins TRBV9 to TRBJ2-3; the D call may be TRBD1 or TRBD2 (5 bases each). This CDR3 has 14 residues. CDR1 SGDLS and CDR2 YYNGEE come from the germline V gene. V gave up 4 bases and J gave up 2 bases, with 11 bases separating them. The variable domain in full, completed from reference TRBV9 and TRBJ2-3, reads DSGVTQTPKHLITATGQRVTLRCSPRSGDLSVYWYQQSLDQGLQFLIQYYNGEERAKGNILERFSAQQFPDLHSELNLSSLELGDSALYFCASSPGPHTDTQYFGPGTRLTVL.

J is TRBJ2-1 and V is TRBV28, with TRBD2 matching 12 bases. From germline, CDR1 is MDHEN and CDR2 SYDVKM. After removal of 7 bases from V and 6 bases from J, the junction contained 16 bases not matched to a gene. This CDR3 region has 18 residues. CDR3 region: CASTVTVASGRESNEQFF. The CDR3 DNA follows: TGTGCCAGCACCGTTACGGTGGCTAGCGGGAGGGAGAGCAATGAGCAGTTCTTC.

The V gene is TRBV29-1, the J gene TRBJ2-5; 7 bases line up with TRBD2. The CDR3 consists of 13 residues. The V segment lost 4 bases and the J segment 5 bases; nucleotides outside the gene matches: 7. Germline values: CDR1 SQVTM, CDR2 ANQGSEA. The CDR3 nucleotides read TGCAGCGTTGTCGTTTCTAGCGGTGAGACCCAGTACTTC. Translated, it gives CSVVVSSGETQYF.

The count of this clone is one. The chain combines TRBV4-2 with TRBJ2-5; 9 bases align to TRBD2. The CDR3 totals 19 residues. Unmatched junction bases numbered 18, after V lost 4 bases and J lost 3 bases. CDR1 and CDR2 (germline): LGHNA, YNFKEQ. Here the CDR3 DNA reads TGTGCCAGCAGCCGGAACGTGGGACTAGCTTCGGCCGGGGAAGAGACCCAGTACTTC. It encodes CASSRNVGLASAGEETQYF.

The rearrangement joins TRBV10-3 to TRBJ2-1; D remains ambiguous. The ends were cut back, 5 bases at V and 1 base at J, with 6 bases in the middle. This CDR3 is 13 amino acids long. Germline values: CDR1 ENHRY, CDR2 SYGVKD. CDR3 in DNA: TGTGCCATCAGTAGAGCGTCCTACAATGAGCAGTTCTTC. Translating it yields CAISRASYNEQFF.

The chain employs TRBV7-2 and TRBJ2-1; D not certain. Trimming pared 0 bases from V and 9 bases from J, leaving 9 bases between. Germline assignment: CDR1 SGHTA and CDR2 FQGNSA. The CDR3 runs to 13 residues. The DNA for the CDR3 is TGTGCCAGCAGCTTAGCGCTCGCAGGTGAGCAGTTCTTC. Amino acids: CASSLALAGEQFF.

This chain uses TRBV7-8 with TRBJ2-7, with 7 bases lining up with TRBD2. CDR3 size: 14 residues. CDR1 SGHVS and CDR2 FQNEAQ come from the germline V gene. Trimming at V came to 5 bases and at J to 2 bases, leaving 6 bases not matched to a gene. The CDR3 DNA reads as TGTGCCAGCAGCCGCTCGGGGGGTACCTACGAGCAGTACTTC. Its translation is CASSRSGGTYEQYF.

The chain is built from TRBV5-1 and TRBJ1-1; perhaps TRBD1 as D (5 bases). The CDR3 has 13 amino acids. Trimming took off 6 bases at V and 3 bases at J, with 12 bases between the two ends. Germline loops: CDR1 SGHRS, CDR2 YFSETQ. CDR3 coding DNA: TGCGCCAGCACCGGGTGGGGGGACACTGAAGCTTTCTTT. Residues: CASTGWGDTEAFF.

This clone was seen only once. This chain uses TRBV6-5 with TRBJ1-2, with 8 bases identical to TRBD1. CDR3 length: 13 amino acids. V lost 2 bases, J lost 7 bases, and 3 bases stayed unmatched. Looked up from germline, CDR1 is MNHEY and CDR2 is SVGAGI. CDR3 amino acids: CASSYRDRLGYTF. CDR3 nucleotide sequence: TGTGCCAGCAGTTACAGGGACAGGCTTGGCTACACCTTC.

V usage is TRBV5-5 and J usage is TRBJ2-5; 7 bases are a match to TRBD1. Trimming removed 0 bases from V and 5 bases from J; junction bases left unmatched: 7. The CDR3 has 15 amino acids. Germline assignment: CDR1 SGHKS and CDR2 YYEKEE (reference sequence). The CDR3 reads CASSLGQGDGETQYF. The CDR3 DNA sequence: TGTGCCAGCAGCTTGGGGCAGGGGGACGGGGAGACCCAGTACTTC.

This clone was observed once. The chain recombines TRBV4-1 with TRBJ2-7; D may be TRBD2 (5 bases). The V and J ends lost 0 bases and 4 bases respectively, with 13 bases between them. CDR1 and CDR2 (germline): MGHRA, YSYEKL. This CDR3 contains 15 residues. CDR3 DNA sequence: TGCGCCAGCAGCCAAGATCGGGATATAGTGTACGAGCAGTACTTC. This codes for CASSQDRDIVYEQYF.

The chain combines TRBV27 with TRBJ1-5; tentative D call: TRBD1 (5 bases). Germline V lookup: CDR1 MNHEY, CDR2 SMNVEV (reference sequence). V was trimmed by 5 bases and J by 3 bases, leaving 11 bases between them. The CDR3 sequence is 14 residues long. CDR3 in amino acids: CASSREGLNQPQHF. CDR3 coding DNA: TGTGCCAGCAGTAGGGAGGGGCTCAATCAGCCCCAGCATTTT.

This chain links TRBV9 with TRBJ2-1, with 8 bases identical to TRBD1. Per germline, CDR1 SGDLS and CDR2 YYNGEE. Trimming removed 2 bases from V and 6 bases from J; junction bases left unmatched: 7. This CDR3 contains 15 residues. CDR3 nucleotide sequence: TGTGCCAGCAGCGTCGAGGACAGGGCCCGCAATGAGCAGTTCTTC. Residues: CASSVEDRARNEQFF.

The chain links TRBV9 to TRBJ1-4; 7 positions match TRBD1. Germline V gene lookup returns CDR1 SGDLS and CDR2 YYNGEE. There are 16 residues in the CDR3. J was trimmed by 0 bases and V by 2 bases; bases with no gene match: 4. CDR3 region: CASSVGQVATNEKLFF. CDR3 DNA: TGTGCCAGCAGCGTCGGACAGGTCGCAACTAATGAAAAACTGTTTTTT. The full variable domain, its missing parts supplied by reference TRBV9 and TRBJ1-4, is DSGVTQTPKHLITATGQRVTLRCSPRSGDLSVYWYQQSLDQGLQFLIQYYNGEERAKGNILERFSAQQFPDLHSELNLSSLELGDSALYFCASSVGQVATNEKLFFGSGTQLSVL.

This chain connects TRBV7-3 to TRBJ2-3, with D possibly TRBD1 on 6 matching bases. Germline V gives CDR1 SGHTA, CDR2 FQGTGA. Trimming stripped 5 bases from V and 1 base from J, with 10 bases between. This CDR3 comprises 14 residues. CDR3 protein: CASSKQGRTDTQYF. CDR3 bases: TGTGCCAGCAGCAAACAGGGCCGCACAGATACGCAGTATTTT.

This clone came up once. V is TRBV5-5 and J is TRBJ2-3; D not certain. The CDR3 contains 12 residues. The V end lost 5 bases, the J end lost 2 bases, and 6 bases lay between the germline ends. Germline loops: CDR1 SGHKS, CDR2 YYEKEE (reference sequence). The chain's CDR3 is CASRPLTDTQYF. In DNA, the CDR3 is TGTGCCAGCAGACCGCTCACAGATACGCAGTATTTT. Full variable domain (remainder filled in from reference TRBV5-5 and TRBJ2-3): DAGVTQSPTHLIKTRGQQVTLRCSPISGHKSVSWYQQVLGQGPQFIFQYYEKEERGRGNFPDRFSARQFPNYSSELNVNALLLGDSALYLCASRPLTDTQYFGPGTRLTVL.

The chain employs TRBV28 and TRBJ2-1, with 11 nucleotides matching TRBD2. Losses at the gene ends were 5 bases for V and 2 bases for J; bases not matched to a gene: 5. The CDR3 sequence is 16 residues long. Looked up from germline, CDR1 is MDHEN and CDR2 is SYDVKM. CDR3 sequence (DNA): TGTGCCAGCAGTGCGCAACTAGCGGGAGCCTACAATGAGCAGTTCTTC. Encoded protein: CASSAQLAGAYNEQFF.

This rearrangement joins TRBV15 to TRBJ2-7, with 7 bases matching TRBD1. V dropped 4 bases and J dropped 6; count of bases not matched to a gene: 6. This CDR3 contains 13 residues. Per the germline V gene, CDR1 is LNHNV and CDR2 is YYDKDF (reference sequence). CDR3 coding DNA: TGTGCCACCAGCATAGACAGGGAGCGCGAGCAGTACTTC. It yields the protein CATSIDREREQYF.

The rearrangement links TRBV5-1 to TRBJ2-5; D may correspond to TRBD1 or TRBD2 (6 bases each). V lost 0 bases to trimming and J lost 4 bases, with 16 bases between them. The germline CDR1 and CDR2 sequences are SGHRS and YFSETQ. This CDR3 comprises 16 residues. CDR3 coding DNA: TGCGCCAGCAGCTTGGCGACGAGGGGGGCGGGAGAGACCCAGTACTTC. This codes for CASSLATRGAGETQYF.

This clone was seen a single time. The chain is built from TRBV5-1 and TRBJ2-7, with 7 positions matching TRBD1. After removal of 2 bases from V and 2 bases from J, the junction contained 4 bases not matched to a gene. The germline gives CDR1 SGHRS, CDR2 YFSETQ. The CDR3 runs to 14 residues. The CDR3 loop reads CASSFYRGTYEQYF. In nucleotides, the CDR3 is TGCGCCAGCAGCTTCTACAGGGGCACCTACGAGCAGTACTTC.

This clone has just one count. V and J are TRBV4-1 and TRBJ1-2, with unresolved D. This CDR3 comprises 16 residues. With 0 bases removed from V and 4 bases from J, the gap between germline ends came to 15 bases. CDR1 and CDR2 (germline): MGHRA, YSYEKL. The CDR3 bases are TGCGCCAGCAGCCAAGATAACTTGCCAGCGACCTATGGCTACACCTTC. The encoded protein is CASSQDNLPATYGYTF.

The chain has TRBV7-9 and TRBJ2-1; TRBD2 aligns across 7 bases. The V gene's germline CDR1 is SEHNR and CDR2 FQNEAQ (reference sequence). CDR3 size: 18 residues. V was clipped by 1 base and J by 7 bases; unmatched bases: 16. The CDR3 region is CASSLVGTWRERKNEQFF. CDR3 DNA: TGTGCCAGCAGCTTAGTCGGAACGTGGCGGGAGAGAAAAAATGAGCAGTTCTTC.

V and J are TRBV7-9 and TRBJ1-1; a weak D match, TRBD1 (5 bases). CDR3 length: 13 residues. Germline loops: CDR1 SEHNR, CDR2 FQNEAQ (reference sequence). V gave up 5 bases and J gave up 1 base, with 8 bases separating them. The CDR3 spells CASSLDTNTEAFF. CDR3 in DNA: TGTGCCAGCAGCCTGGACACGAACACTGAAGCTTTCTTT.

V usage is TRBV28 and J usage is TRBJ2-1; no clear D. Trimming removed 5 bases from V and 7 bases from J, with 6 bases in between. The germline V gene encodes CDR1 MDHEN and CDR2 SYDVKM. CDR3 size: 11 residues. In DNA, the CDR3 is TGTGCCAGCAGTCCTGTAAATGAGCAGTTCTTC. The encoded protein is CASSPVNEQFF.

This chain uses TRBV4-1 with TRBJ1-3; TRBD1 is a possible D gene (5 bases). The CDR3 covers 15 residues. CDR1 and CDR2 (germline): MGHRA, YSYEKL. V lost 6 bases to trimming and J lost 5 bases, with 17 bases between them. The CDR3 nucleotides are TGCGCCAGCAGTCCTGCTGACAGCGACAGAAACACCATATATTTT. Residues: CASSPADSDRNTIYF.

The rearrangement links TRBV29-1 to TRBJ2-4; D may be TRBD1 (5 bases). The germline gives CDR1 SQVTM, CDR2 ANQGSEA. There are 14 residues in the CDR3. Trimming shortened V by 7 bases and J by 6 bases, and 19 bases separated the two germline ends. CDR3 nucleotide sequence: TGCAGCGCCCTGAAAGGGGCAGGGTCAAACATTCAGTACTTC. Translation: CSALKGAGSNIQYF.

Of note for this clone: As the CDR3 is not closed by the conserved phenylalanine or tryptophan, this likely results from a read error. The DNA is omitted, as the CDR3 cannot be located on it reliably, and the CDR3 follows TCRdb's listing. The V call is TRBV21-1, the J call TRBJ2-3; the D segment call TRBD1 is taken from the table without a DNA check. TRBV21-1 is noted as a pseudogene. The CDR3 is 10 residues long, counting both termini. The CDR3 sequence: CASRGTGGGD.

The V gene is TRBV7-3, the J gene TRBJ1-6; D is uncertain. The CDR3 is 13 amino acids. V lost 1 base, J lost 8 bases, and 6 bases lay in between. Germline V gene data show CDR1 as SGHTA and CDR2 as FQGTGA. CDR3 sequence reads: CASSLSVYSPLHF. The CDR3, as DNA: TGTGCCAGCAGCTTAAGTGTATATTCACCCCTCCACTTT.

The chain recombines TRBV28 with TRBJ2-7, with unresolved D. CDR1 is MDHEN and CDR2 is SYDVKM in the germline V gene. Trimming removed 2 bases at V and 3 bases at J, with 8 bases between. This CDR3 comprises 13 residues. The CDR3 DNA reads as TGTGCCAGCAGTTTACCGGACGGCTACGAGCAGTACTTC. It is translated as CASSLPDGYEQYF.

The chain's CDR3 is CASSPSVSTDTQYF. In DNA, the CDR3 is TGTGCCAGCAGCCCCAGCGTATCCACAGATACGCAGTATTTT. The chain recombines TRBV5-4 with TRBJ2-3; no definite D call. The CDR3 is made up of 14 amino acids. Germline assignment: CDR1 SGHNT and CDR2 YYREEE (reference sequence). Trimming took 4 bases from V and 2 from J, leaving 11 bases between them.

The rearrangement joins TRBV11-3 to TRBJ2-7, with no clear D. The V gene lost 0 bases and the J gene lost 3 bases, with 6 bases spanning the gap. The CDR3 sequence is 13 residues long. Germline V gene lookup returns CDR1 SGHNT and CDR2 YENEEA. The CDR3 DNA follows: TGTGCCAGCAGCTTAGATTGGGGCTACGAGCAGTACTTC. Protein product: CASSLDWGYEQYF.

The J gene is TRBJ2-6, the V gene TRBV5-4; TRBD2 matches at 9 bases. The V gene end was trimmed by 0 bases and the J gene end by 3 bases; junction bases not matched to a gene: 7. The CDR3 extends over 18 amino acids. Germline V lookup: CDR1 SGHNT, CDR2 YYREEE (reference sequence). DNA for the CDR3: TGTGCCAGCAGCTTGGCCTTAGCGGGAGTAGGTGGGGCCAACGTCCTGACTTTC. Translated, it gives CASSLALAGVGGANVLTF.